A single sample is the source of the 21 T cell receptor beta chains below, sequenced in a study of blood T cell repertoires in COVID-19. Profiled with immunoSEQ multiplex PCR; TCRdb holds only in-frame clones, not every one. This table has 220,000 or so clones, approximately 80% appearing once. Sequences were obtained from peripheral blood. Source of these receptors: a woman older than 75 with acute or convalescent COVID-19.

The chain recombines TRBV11-2 with TRBJ1-1; tentative D call: TRBD1 (5 bases). CDR1 SGHAT and CDR2 FQNNGV come from the germline V gene. The CDR3 has 13 amino acids. Trimming removed 5 bases from V and 5 bases from J, with 12 bases in between. The chain's CDR3 is CASSRGVLTEAFF. The CDR3, as DNA: TGTGCCAGCAGCAGGGGTGTTTTAACTGAAGCTTTCTTT. Looking up the rest from reference TRBV11-2 and TRBJ1-1 gives the full variable domain: EAGVAQSPRYKIIEKRQSVAFWCNPISGHATLYWYQQILGQGPKLLIQFQNNGVVDDSQLPKDRFSAERLKGVDSTLKIQPAKLEDSAVYLCASSRGVLTEAFFGQGTRLTVV.

Worth noting for this clone: One junction end does not reproduce the germline sequence, and a read error may be involved. J is TRBJ2-1 and V is TRBV7-2; D perhaps matches TRBD2 (6 bases). CDR1 and CDR2 (germline): SGHTA, FQGNSA. This CDR3 region has 15 residues. CDR3 residues: CASSLQASAYNEQFF. The DNA for the CDR3 is TGTGCCAGCAGCTTACAGGCTAGCGCCTATAATGAGCAGTTCTTC.

This chain joins TRBV7-2 and TRBJ1-6; D is undetermined. Germline CDR1 and CDR2: SGHTA and FQGNSA. Trimming removed 6 bases at V and 7 bases at J, with 13 bases between. This CDR3 has 14 amino acids. The chain's CDR3 is CASRTKRLNSPLHF. CDR3 nucleotide sequence: TGTGCCAGCAGAACTAAAAGACTCAATTCACCCCTCCACTTT.

The chain couples TRBV7-2 to TRBJ1-6, with TRBD1 identical over 8 bases. CDR3 length equals 18 residues. Germline V gene lookup returns CDR1 SGHTA and CDR2 FQGNSA. The trim removed 0 bases at V and 0 bases at J, leaving 4 bases unmatched. CDR3 sequence reads: CASSLAGTGGSYNSPLHF. The CDR3 DNA follows: TGTGCCAGCAGCTTAGCGGGAACAGGGGGCTCCTATAATTCACCCCTCCACTTT. The entire variable domain, with the rest obtained from reference TRBV7-2 and TRBJ1-6, is as follows: GAGVSQSPSNKVTEKGKDVELRCDPISGHTALYWYRQSLGQGLEFLIYFQGNSAPDKSGLPSDRFSAERTGGSVSTLTIQRTQQEDSAVYLCASSLAGTGGSYNSPLHFGNGTRLTVT.

The table lists this clone with a count of one. V gene TRBV3-1 (or the pseudogene TRBV3-2) combines with J gene TRBJ1-1, with a possible D match to TRBD1 (6 bases). V was shortened by 4 bases and J by 4 bases, with 10 bases between the two germline ends. The CDR3 spans 13 residues. The germline gives CDR1 LGHDT, CDR2 YNNKEL (reference sequence). This CDR3 reads CASSRGGGTEAFF. The DNA of the CDR3 is TGTGCCAGCAGCCGGGGGGGCGGCACTGAAGCTTTCTTT.

The chain links TRBV7-3 to TRBJ2-3; D unresolved. CDR3 length equals 15 residues. Looked up from germline, CDR1 is SGHTA and CDR2 is FQGTGA. Trimming removed 0 bases from V and 2 bases from J, with 9 bases in between. The CDR3 is CASSLTVGVTDTQYF. In DNA, the CDR3 is TGTGCCAGCAGCTTAACAGTAGGAGTCACAGATACGCAGTATTTT.

The chain employs TRBV6-1 and TRBJ1-4; perhaps TRBD1 as D (5 bases). Trimming removed 2 bases at V and 7 bases at J, with 11 bases between. The germline V gene encodes CDR1 MNHNS and CDR2 SASEGT. The length of the CDR3 is 14 residues. This CDR3 is CASSEPAGGEKLFF. The CDR3 DNA sequence: TGTGCCAGCAGTGAACCCGCGGGGGGTGAAAAACTGTTTTTT.

V and J are TRBV5-1 and TRBJ2-5; 10 bases agree with TRBD2. CDR3 length equals 15 residues. Looked up from germline, CDR1 is SGHRS and CDR2 is YFSETQ. Germline trimming cut 5 bases from V and 4 bases from J; bases unmatched to any gene: 8. The CDR3 DNA follows: TGCGCCAGCAGTCAAGCGGGGGGGCCCGGAGAGACCCAGTACTTC. This translates into CASSQAGGPGETQYF.

This clone was seen a few times. The V call is TRBV28, the J call TRBJ2-3, with D tentatively TRBD1 (6 bases). V lost 3 bases, J lost 6 bases, and 13 bases lay in between. The CDR3 extends over 14 amino acids. Germline V gene lookup returns CDR1 MDHEN and CDR2 SYDVKM. The CDR3 bases are TGTGCCAGCAGTTTCCAAAACAGGGCTGATACGCAGTATTTT. It specifies CASSFQNRADTQYF.

The V and J genes are TRBV7-9 and TRBJ1-2; 7 nucleotides agree with TRBD1. V lost 5 bases, J lost 8 bases, and 11 bases stayed unmatched. Germline V gives CDR1 SEHNR, CDR2 FQNEAQ (reference sequence). This CDR3 has 14 amino acids. This CDR3 is CASSQDREAGGYTF. In nucleotides, the CDR3 is TGTGCCAGCAGCCAAGACAGGGAGGCGGGAGGCTACACCTTC. Complete variable domain (other parts from reference TRBV7-9 and TRBJ1-2): DTGVSQNPRHKITKRGQNVTFRCDPISEHNRLYWYRQTLGQGPEFLTYFQNEAQLEKSRLLSDRFSAERPKGSFSTLEIQRTEQGDSAMYLCASSQDREAGGYTFGSGTRLTVV.

V usage is TRBV24-1 and J usage is TRBJ1-2; D perhaps matches TRBD1 (6 bases). This CDR3 is 15 amino acids long. Germline loops: CDR1 KGHDR, CDR2 SFDVKD. V lost 4 bases to trimming and J lost 2 bases, with 13 bases between them. The chain's CDR3 is CATSDPGHPNYGYTF. DNA for the CDR3: TGTGCCACCAGTGACCCGGGACACCCCAACTATGGCTACACCTTC.

V usage is TRBV27 and J usage is TRBJ2-7; 10 bases map to TRBD2. The V and J ends lost 0 bases and 8 bases, in that order; junction bases with no gene match: 7. This CDR3 spans 15 amino acids. Germline V lookup: CDR1 MNHEY, CDR2 SMNVEV (reference sequence). This chain's CDR3 is CASSLSRLAGVKQYF. The CDR3 bases are TGTGCCAGCAGTTTATCGCGACTAGCGGGCGTAAAGCAGTACTTC.

The chain carries TRBV7-8 and TRBJ1-5; 8 bases align to TRBD1. Losses at the gene ends were 3 bases for V and 3 bases for J; bases not matched to a gene: 7. Germline V gene data show CDR1 as SGHVS and CDR2 as FQNEAQ. This CDR3 region has 16 residues. The chain's CDR3 is CASSFPPGGDNQPQHF. DNA for the CDR3: TGTGCCAGCAGCTTCCCCCCAGGGGGCGACAATCAGCCCCAGCATTTT.

The V and J genes are TRBV5-1 and TRBJ1-6, with 7 bases matching TRBD1. Unmatched junction bases numbered 0, after V lost 0 bases and J lost 6 bases. CDR3 size: 14 residues. Germline V gene data show CDR1 as SGHRS and CDR2 as YFSETQ. The CDR3 coding sequence is TGCGCCAGCAGCTTGGGACAGGGTAATTCACCCCTCCACTTT. Its protein product is CASSLGQGNSPLHF. Supplemented by reference TRBV5-1 and TRBJ1-6, the full variable domain reads KAGVTQTPRYLIKTRGQQVTLSCSPISGHRSVSWYQQTPGQGLQFLFEYFSETQRNKGNFPGRFSGRQFSNSRSEMNVSTLELGDSALYLCASSLGQGNSPLHFGNGTRLTVT.

In nucleotides, the CDR3 is TGTGCCAGCAGCGAACGGACTAGCGGGAGTTATGAGCAGTTCTTC. Amino acid sequence: CASSERTSGSYEQFF. V usage is TRBV28 and J usage is TRBJ2-1, with 13 nucleotides matching TRBD2. Per germline, CDR1 MDHEN and CDR2 SYDVKM. V lost 6 bases to trimming and J lost 8 bases; unmatched junction nucleotides: 7. This CDR3 has 15 amino acids. Filled out from reference TRBV28 and TRBJ2-1, the complete variable domain reads DVKVTQSSRYLVKRTGEKVFLECVQDMDHENMFWYRQDPGLGLRLIYFSYDVKMKEKGDIPEGYSVSREKKERFSLILESASTNQTSMYLCASSERTSGSYEQFFGPGTRLTVL.

The gene calls are TRBV4-2 and TRBJ2-1, with 9 bases aligning to TRBD1. J gave up 0 bases and V 3 bases, and 9 bases lay outside the gene matches. The CDR3 runs 18 residues. CDR1 and CDR2 (germline): LGHNA, YNFKEQ. CDR3 coding DNA: TGTGCCAGCAGCCACCAGGACAGGGGCCCAGGCTCCTACAATGAGCAGTTCTTC. Translation gives CASSHQDRGPGSYNEQFF.

This sequence joins TRBV5-1 and TRBJ2-7, with D possibly matching TRBD2 (6 bases). The CDR3 consists of 15 residues. Germline V gene lookup returns CDR1 SGHRS and CDR2 YFSETQ. V lost 4 bases, J lost 6 bases, and 20 bases lay in between. The DNA for the CDR3 is TGCGCCAGCAGCCCAGAGGGTAGTCAGCGGGCCGAGCAGTACTTC. This encodes CASSPEGSQRAEQYF.

This chain joins TRBV4-3 and TRBJ1-5, with 9 bases aligning to TRBD1. From germline, CDR1 is LGHNA and CDR2 YSLEER. Germline trimming cut 0 bases from V and 6 bases from J; bases unmatched to any gene: 6. The CDR3 is 16 amino acids. In DNA, the CDR3 is TGCGCCAGCAGCCAAGATGGGACAGGGAATGGTCAGCCCCAGCATTTT. This sequence encodes CASSQDGTGNGQPQHF.

This chain connects TRBV30 to TRBJ1-5, with D maybe TRBD1 (6 bases). From germline, CDR1 is GTSNPN and CDR2 SVGIG (reference sequence). This CDR3 comprises 15 residues. Trimming pared 3 bases from V and 3 bases from J, leaving 15 bases between. Written as DNA, the CDR3 is TGTGCCTGGAGCCTCTCCGGACAGCCCAATCAGCCCCAGCATTTT. It is translated as CAWSLSGQPNQPQHF.

The V call is TRBV28, the J call TRBJ2-7, with 10 bases that match TRBD2. Germline loops: CDR1 MDHEN, CDR2 SYDVKM. The CDR3 contains 15 residues. Germline trimming cut 7 bases from V and 8 bases from J; bases unmatched to any gene: 14. CDR3 coding DNA: TGTGCCAGCACCCATAGGGCTAGCGGGAGTAGGCAGCAGTACTTC. Translating gives CASTHRASGSRQQYF.

The rearrangement uses TRBV2 and TRBJ1-6; 7 nucleotides agree with TRBD1. Germline V CDR1 and CDR2: SNHLY, FYNNEI. The CDR3 totals 15 residues. V lost 5 bases, J lost 5 bases, and 6 bases stayed unmatched. CDR3 sequence: CASSHTGTDNSPLHF. CDR3 in DNA: TGTGCCAGCAGTCATACCGGGACAGATAATTCACCCCTCCACTTT.